Listed below are T cell receptor beta chains from one sample, sequenced in a study of memory CD4+ T cells and cytomegalovirus serostatus. TCRdb's table, derived via immunoSEQ multiplex PCR, lists solely in-frame clones and lacks some. The table lists 40,000 to 45,000 clones, roughly 77% of them singletons. Material: memory CD4+ T cells from blood. These receptors were obtained from an adult in good health and CMV-seronegative. CDR3s include the opening cysteine and the closing phenylalanine or tryptophan. Fields, in order: CDR3 length, J gene, D gene, clone size, V gene, CDR3 DNA, CDR3 protein. The D gene is left open where the match is weak. For some rows the clone size is stated as once, few or many, or as a class when expanded; others skip it.

16 TRBJ2-3 - - TRBV19 TGTGCCACCTCGCCATTAGCGGCCTCTAGCACAGATACGCAGTATTTT CATSPLAASSTDTQYF
16 TRBJ1-2 - - TRBV5-6 TGTGCCAGCATCCGACGGGGGACTGTATCAAGAAATGGCTACACCTTC CASIRRGTVSRNGYTF
16 TRBJ2-3 - - TRBV9 TGTGCCAGCAGCGTACAAGGGGGGATTTCCACAGATACGCAGTATTTT CASSVQGGISTDTQYF
16 TRBJ2-3 - - TRBV7-8 TGTGCCAGCAGCTTAGAGAGGGTCCTTAGCACAGATACGCAGTATTTT CASSLERVLSTDTQYF
14 TRBJ1-5 TRBD1 - TRBV9 TGTGCCAGCAGCGCCGGGACAGCCAGGGAGCCCCAGCATTTT CASSAGTAREPQHF
14 TRBJ1-1 - - TRBV7-6 TGTGCCAGCAGCTTACCCCCGTACAGGGTCCAAGCTTTCTTT CASSLPPYRVQAFF
16 TRBJ1-1 TRBD1 medium-sized TRBV5-6 TGTGCCAGCAGCTTGGTCGGACAGGGGATCGGCACTGAAGCTTTCTTT CASSLVGQGIGTEAFF
16 TRBJ2-1 TRBD1 - TRBV19 TGTGCCAGTAGTACTCCTGGACAGGGAAGGAAGAATGAGCAGTTCTTC CASSTPGQGRKNEQFF
14 TRBJ2-1 - - TRBV5-1 TGCGCCAGCAGCTTGGGGCTAGCTTACAATGAGCAGTTCTTC CASSLGLAYNEQFF
16 TRBJ2-1 TRBD2 - TRBV6-5 TGTGCCAGCAGTTACTTTCTTGGCGGGGGGGCAGATGAGCAGTTCTTC CASSYFLGGGADEQFF
11 TRBJ2-1 - - TRBV10-3 TGTGCCATCAGCCCGGCCAATGAGCAGTTCTTC CAISPANEQFF
17 TRBJ1-1 TRBD1 - TRBV4-3 TGCGCCAGCAGCCAAGGTTGGGGGACAGGGCCGAACACTGAAGCTTTCTTT CASSQGWGTGPNTEAFF
15 TRBJ1-1 - - TRBV18 TGTGCCAGCTCCCTCAACACGGCGCCTAACACTGAAGCTTTCTTT CASSLNTAPNTEAFF
11 TRBJ2-7 - - TRBV2 TGTGCCAGCAGTCGACAATACGAGCAGTACTTC CASSRQYEQYF
13 TRBJ1-2 - - TRBV6-6 TGTGCCAGCAGTTACTCGTATCTGGATGGCTACACCTTC CASSYSYLDGYTF
12 TRBJ2-1 TRBD1 - TRBV5-1 TGCGCCAGCAGCCCAGGGGGCTATGAGCAGTTCTTC CASSPGGYEQFF
15 TRBJ2-5 - - TRBV5-1 TGCGCCAGCAGCTTTGGCACAAGAGACCAAGAGACCCAGTACTTC CASSFGTRDQETQYF
14 TRBJ2-5 - - TRBV2 TGTGCCAGCAGTGAAGAGATTAAGACGGAGACCCAGTACTTC CASSEEIKTETQYF
13 TRBJ1-1 - medium-sized TRBV2 TGTGCCAGCAAAGACAGCGCTATCACTGAAGCTTTCTTT CASKDSAITEAFF
14 TRBJ2-1 - - TRBV7-2 TGTGCCAGCAGCACCTACGGGGTTAGGAATGAGCAGTTCTTC CASSTYGVRNEQFF
14 TRBJ1-2 - - TRBV30 TGTGCCTGGAATGGGGGCACGGGGAACTATGGCTACACCTTC CAWNGGTGNYGYTF
16 TRBJ1-1 - - TRBV15 TGTGCCACCAGCAGAGACCCCAGGGTTATGAACACTGAAGCTTTCTTT CATSRDPRVMNTEAFF
14 TRBJ1-1 - - TRBV5-1 TGCGCCAGCAGTCTCGGATGGATGAACACTGAAGCTTTCTTT CASSLGWMNTEAFF
18 TRBJ1-5 - - TRBV23-1 TGCGCCAGCAGTCAATTAGAAATTACCAGGGCCGTCAATCAGCCCCAGCATTTT CASSQLEITRAVNQPQHF
14 TRBJ2-5 - - TRBV9 TGTGCCAGCAGCGTAGGGGCTACCCAAGAGACCCAGTACTTC CASSVGATQETQYF
13 TRBJ2-7 TRBD1 - TRBV7-7 TGTGCTAGGGAGCGGACAGGGGACCACGAGCAGTACTTC CARERTGDHEQYF
17 TRBJ2-6 TRBD1 - TRBV5-1 TGCGCCAGCAGCCTCGGACAGGGGGACTCTGGGGCCAACGTCCTGACTTTC CASSLGQGDSGANVLTF
15 TRBJ2-1 TRBD2 few TRBV7-9 TGTGCCAGCAGCGACAGACTAGCAGACTACAATGAGCAGTTCTTC CASSDRLADYNEQFF